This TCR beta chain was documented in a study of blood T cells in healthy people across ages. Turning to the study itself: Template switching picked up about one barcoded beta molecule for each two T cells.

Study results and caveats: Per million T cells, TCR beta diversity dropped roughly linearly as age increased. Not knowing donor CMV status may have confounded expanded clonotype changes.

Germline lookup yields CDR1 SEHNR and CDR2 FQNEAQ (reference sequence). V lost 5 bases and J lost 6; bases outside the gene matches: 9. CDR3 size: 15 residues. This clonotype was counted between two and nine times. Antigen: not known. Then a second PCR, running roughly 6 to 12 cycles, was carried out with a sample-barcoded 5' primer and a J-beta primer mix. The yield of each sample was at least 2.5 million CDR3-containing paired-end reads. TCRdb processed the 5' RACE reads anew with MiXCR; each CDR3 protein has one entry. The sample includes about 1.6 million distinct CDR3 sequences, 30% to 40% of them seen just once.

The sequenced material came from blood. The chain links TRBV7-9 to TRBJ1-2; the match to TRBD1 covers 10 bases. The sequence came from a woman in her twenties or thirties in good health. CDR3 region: CASSRVDRGINGYTF. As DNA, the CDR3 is TGTGCCAGCAGCCGCGTGGACAGGGGGATTAATGGCTACACCTTC.